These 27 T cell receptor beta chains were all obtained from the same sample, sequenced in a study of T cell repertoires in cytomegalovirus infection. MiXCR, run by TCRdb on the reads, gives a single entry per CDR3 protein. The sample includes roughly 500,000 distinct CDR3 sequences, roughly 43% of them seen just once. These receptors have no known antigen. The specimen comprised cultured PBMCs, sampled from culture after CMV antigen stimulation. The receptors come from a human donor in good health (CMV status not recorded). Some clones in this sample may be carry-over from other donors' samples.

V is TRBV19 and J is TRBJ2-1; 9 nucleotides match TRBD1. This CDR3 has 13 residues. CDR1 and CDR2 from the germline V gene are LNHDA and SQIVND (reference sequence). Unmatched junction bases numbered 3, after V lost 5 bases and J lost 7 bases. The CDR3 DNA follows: TGTGCCAGTAGTGCGACAGGGGGGAATGAGCAGTTCTTC. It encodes CASSATGGNEQFF. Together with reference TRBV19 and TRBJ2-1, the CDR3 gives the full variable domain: DGGITQSPKYLFRKEGQNVTLSCEQNLNHDAMYWYRQDPGQGLRLIYYSQIVNDFQKGDIAEGYSVSREKKESFPLTVTSAQKNPTAFYLCASSATGGNEQFFGPGTRLTVL.

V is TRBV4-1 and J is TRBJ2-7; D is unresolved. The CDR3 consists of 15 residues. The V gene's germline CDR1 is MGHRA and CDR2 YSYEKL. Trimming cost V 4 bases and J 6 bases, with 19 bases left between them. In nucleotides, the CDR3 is TGCGCCAGCAGCCCAGCCGGGTCCCCTCCGTCCGAGCAGTACTTC. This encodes CASSPAGSPPSEQYF.

CDR3 nucleotides: TGTGCCAGCAGCTTAGGAGAGCTCGGTGAGCAGTTCTTC. As protein: CASSLGELGEQFF. The chain recombines TRBV11-3 with TRBJ2-1; D remains ambiguous. The CDR3 runs to 13 residues. The germline gives CDR1 SGHNT, CDR2 YENEEA. Trimming took 1 base from V and 9 from J, leaving 10 bases between them.

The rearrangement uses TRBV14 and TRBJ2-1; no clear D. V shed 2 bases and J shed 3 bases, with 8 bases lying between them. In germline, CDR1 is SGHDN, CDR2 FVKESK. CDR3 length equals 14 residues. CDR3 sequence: CASSQIVRYNEQFF. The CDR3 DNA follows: TGTGCCAGCAGCCAAATTGTGCGCTACAATGAGCAGTTCTTC.

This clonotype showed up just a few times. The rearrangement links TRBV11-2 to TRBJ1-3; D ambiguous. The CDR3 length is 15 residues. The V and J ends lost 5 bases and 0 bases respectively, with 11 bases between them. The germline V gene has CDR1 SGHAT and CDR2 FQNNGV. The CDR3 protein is CASSMDGNSGNTIYF. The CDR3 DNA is TGTGCCAGCAGCATGGACGGGAACTCTGGAAACACCATATATTTT.

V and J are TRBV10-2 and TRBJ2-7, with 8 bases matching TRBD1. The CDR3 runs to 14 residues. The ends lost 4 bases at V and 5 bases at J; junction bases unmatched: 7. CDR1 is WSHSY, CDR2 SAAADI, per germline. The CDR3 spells CASSVQGAGNEQYF. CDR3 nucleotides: TGCGCCAGCAGTGTTCAGGGGGCTGGGAACGAGCAGTACTTC.

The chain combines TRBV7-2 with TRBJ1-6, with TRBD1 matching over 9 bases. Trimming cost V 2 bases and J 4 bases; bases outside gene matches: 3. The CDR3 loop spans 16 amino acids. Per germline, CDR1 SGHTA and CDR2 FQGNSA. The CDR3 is CASSLSGTGYNSPLHF. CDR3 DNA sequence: TGTGCCAGCAGCTTAAGTGGGACAGGGTATAATTCACCCCTCCACTTT.

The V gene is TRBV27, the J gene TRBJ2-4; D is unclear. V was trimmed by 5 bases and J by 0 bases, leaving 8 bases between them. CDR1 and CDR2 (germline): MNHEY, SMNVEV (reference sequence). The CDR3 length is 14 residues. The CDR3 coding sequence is TGTGCCAGCAGTCCGTGGGGAGCCAAAAACATTCAGTACTTC. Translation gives CASSPWGAKNIQYF.

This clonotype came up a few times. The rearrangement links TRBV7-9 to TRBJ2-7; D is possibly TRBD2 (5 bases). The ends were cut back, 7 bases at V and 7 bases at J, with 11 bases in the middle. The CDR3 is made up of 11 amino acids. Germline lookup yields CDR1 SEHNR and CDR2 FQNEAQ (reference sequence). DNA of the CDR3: TGTGCCAGCATGGCGGGTGGAGAGCAGTACTTC. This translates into CASMAGGEQYF.

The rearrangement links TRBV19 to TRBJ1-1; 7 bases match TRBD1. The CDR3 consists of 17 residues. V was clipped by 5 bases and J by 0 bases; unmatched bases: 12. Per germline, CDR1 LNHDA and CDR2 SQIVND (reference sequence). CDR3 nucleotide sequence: TGTGCCAGTAGTTCGTGGGGGACAGCTAGTCTGAACACTGAAGCTTTCTTT. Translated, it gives CASSSWGTASLNTEAFF.

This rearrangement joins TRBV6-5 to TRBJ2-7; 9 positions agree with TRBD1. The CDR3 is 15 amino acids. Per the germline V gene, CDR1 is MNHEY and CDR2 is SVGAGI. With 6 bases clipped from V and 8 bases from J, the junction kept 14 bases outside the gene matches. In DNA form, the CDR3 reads TGTGCCAGCAGCCGCCCCGGGACAGGGATTTGGAAGCAGTACTTC. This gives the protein CASSRPGTGIWKQYF.

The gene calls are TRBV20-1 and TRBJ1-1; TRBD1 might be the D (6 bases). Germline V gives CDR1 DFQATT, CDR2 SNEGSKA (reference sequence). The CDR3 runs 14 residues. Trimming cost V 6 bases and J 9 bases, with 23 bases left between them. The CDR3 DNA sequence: TGCAGTGCAAGGTCCGGGGGCGCCGTACCCAAAGCTTTCTTT. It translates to CSARSGGAVPKAFF.

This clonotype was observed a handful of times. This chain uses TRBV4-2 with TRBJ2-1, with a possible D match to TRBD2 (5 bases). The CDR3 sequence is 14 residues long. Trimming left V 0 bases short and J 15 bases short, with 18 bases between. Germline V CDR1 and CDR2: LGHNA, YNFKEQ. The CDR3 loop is CASSQDPGGPAPFF. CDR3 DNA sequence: TGTGCCAGCAGCCAAGATCCGGGCGGGCCCGCCCCGTTCTTC.

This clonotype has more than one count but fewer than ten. The CDR3 region is CASSKDSLDNEQFF. CDR3 DNA sequence: TGTGCCAGCAGCAAAGACAGCCTTGACAATGAGCAGTTCTTC. The chain combines TRBV11-2 with TRBJ2-1; D may be TRBD1 (5 bases). Trimming shortened V by 5 bases and J by 5 bases, and 13 bases separated the two germline ends. The CDR3 runs 14 residues. The V gene's germline CDR1 is SGHAT and CDR2 FQNNGV. The full variable domain, with the rest looked up from reference TRBV11-2 and TRBJ2-1, is EAGVAQSPRYKIIEKRQSVAFWCNPISGHATLYWYQQILGQGPKLLIQFQNNGVVDDSQLPKDRFSAERLKGVDSTLKIQPAKLEDSAVYLCASSKDSLDNEQFFGPGTRLTVL.

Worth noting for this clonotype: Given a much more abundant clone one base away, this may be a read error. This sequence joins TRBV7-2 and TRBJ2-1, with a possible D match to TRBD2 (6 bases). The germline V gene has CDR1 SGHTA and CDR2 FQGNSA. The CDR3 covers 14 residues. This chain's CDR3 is CASSAGLATNEQLF. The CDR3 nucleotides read TGTGCCAGCAGCGCTGGGCTAGCGACCAATGAGCAGTTGTTC.

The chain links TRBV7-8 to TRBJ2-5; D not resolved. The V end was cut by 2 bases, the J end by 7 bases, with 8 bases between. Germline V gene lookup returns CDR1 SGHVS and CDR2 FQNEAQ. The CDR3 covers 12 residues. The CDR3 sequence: CASSLLTGTQYF. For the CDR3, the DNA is TGTGCCAGCAGCTTACTAACGGGGACCCAGTACTTC.

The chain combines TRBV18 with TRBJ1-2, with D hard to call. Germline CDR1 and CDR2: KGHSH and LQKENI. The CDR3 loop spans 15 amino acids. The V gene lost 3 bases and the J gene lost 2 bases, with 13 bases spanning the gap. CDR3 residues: CASSPLTDLNYGYTF. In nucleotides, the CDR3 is TGTGCCAGCTCACCTCTCACTGACTTAAACTATGGCTACACCTTC. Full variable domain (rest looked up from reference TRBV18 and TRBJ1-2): NAGVMQNPRHLVRRRGQEARLRCSPMKGHSHVYWYRQLPEEGLKFMVYLQKENIIDESGMPKERFSAEFPKEGPSILRIQQVVRGDSAAYFCASSPLTDLNYGYTFGSGTRLTVV.

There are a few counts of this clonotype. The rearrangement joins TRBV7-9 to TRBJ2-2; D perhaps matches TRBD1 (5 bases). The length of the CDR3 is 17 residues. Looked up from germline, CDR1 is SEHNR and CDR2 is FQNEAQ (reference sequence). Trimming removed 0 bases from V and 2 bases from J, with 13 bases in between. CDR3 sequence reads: CASSLALRGPNTGELFF. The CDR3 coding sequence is TGTGCCAGCAGCTTAGCGCTTAGGGGTCCCAACACCGGGGAGCTGTTTTTT.

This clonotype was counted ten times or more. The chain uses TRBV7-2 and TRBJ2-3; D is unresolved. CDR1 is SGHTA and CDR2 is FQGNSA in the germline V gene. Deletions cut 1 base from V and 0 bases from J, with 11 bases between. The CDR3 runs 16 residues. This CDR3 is CASSLEAIGSTDTQYF. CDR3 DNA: TGTGCCAGCAGCTTAGAGGCTATCGGGAGCACAGATACGCAGTATTTT.

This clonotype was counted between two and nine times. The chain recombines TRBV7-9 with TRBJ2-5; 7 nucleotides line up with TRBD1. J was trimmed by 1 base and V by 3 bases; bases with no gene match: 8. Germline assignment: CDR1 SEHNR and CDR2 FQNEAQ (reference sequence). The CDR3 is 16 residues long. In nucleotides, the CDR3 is TGTGCCAGCAGCTTTCCCCCGGGACAGACCCAAGAGACCCAGTACTTC. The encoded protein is CASSFPPGQTQETQYF.

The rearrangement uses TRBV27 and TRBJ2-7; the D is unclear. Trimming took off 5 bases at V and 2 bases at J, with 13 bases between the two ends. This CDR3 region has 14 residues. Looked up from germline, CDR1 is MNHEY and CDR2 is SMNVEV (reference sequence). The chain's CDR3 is CASSGSQLTYEQYF. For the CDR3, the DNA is TGTGCCAGCAGTGGGTCTCAGCTAACCTACGAGCAGTACTTC.

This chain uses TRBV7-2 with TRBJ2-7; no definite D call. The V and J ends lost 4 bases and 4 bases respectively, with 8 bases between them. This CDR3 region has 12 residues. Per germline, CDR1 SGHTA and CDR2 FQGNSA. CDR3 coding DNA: TGTGCCAGCAGCTGGTCCGGGTACGAGCAGTACTTC. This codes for CASSWSGYEQYF.

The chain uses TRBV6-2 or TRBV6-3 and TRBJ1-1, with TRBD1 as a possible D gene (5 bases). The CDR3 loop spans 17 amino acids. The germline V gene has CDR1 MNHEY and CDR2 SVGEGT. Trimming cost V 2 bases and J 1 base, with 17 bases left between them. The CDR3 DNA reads TGTGCCAGCAGTTACATCCCCCGGGGGGGGTGGAACACTGAAGCTTTCTTT. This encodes CASSYIPRGGWNTEAFF.

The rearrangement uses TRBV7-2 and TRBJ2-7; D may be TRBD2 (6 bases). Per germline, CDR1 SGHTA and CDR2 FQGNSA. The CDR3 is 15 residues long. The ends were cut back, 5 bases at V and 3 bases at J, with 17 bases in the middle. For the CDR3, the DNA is TGTGCCAGCAGCCCCCGGGGCGGGGAATACTACGAGCAGTACTTC. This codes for CASSPRGGEYYEQYF.

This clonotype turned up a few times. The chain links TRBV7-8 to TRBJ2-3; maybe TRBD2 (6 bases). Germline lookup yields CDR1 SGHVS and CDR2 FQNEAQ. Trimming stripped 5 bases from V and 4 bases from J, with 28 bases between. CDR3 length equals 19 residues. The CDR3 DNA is TGTGCCAGCAGCCCCCCGCGGGGCTGGCGGTCGCTCGGTTCAGATACGCAGTATTTT. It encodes CASSPPRGWRSLGSDTQYF.

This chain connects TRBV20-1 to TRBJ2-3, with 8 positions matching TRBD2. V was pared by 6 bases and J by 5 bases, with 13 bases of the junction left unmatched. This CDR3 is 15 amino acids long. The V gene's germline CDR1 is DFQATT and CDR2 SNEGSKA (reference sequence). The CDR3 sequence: CSALTQRGQGDTQYF. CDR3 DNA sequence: TGCAGTGCACTAACTCAGCGGGGGCAGGGAGATACGCAGTATTTT.

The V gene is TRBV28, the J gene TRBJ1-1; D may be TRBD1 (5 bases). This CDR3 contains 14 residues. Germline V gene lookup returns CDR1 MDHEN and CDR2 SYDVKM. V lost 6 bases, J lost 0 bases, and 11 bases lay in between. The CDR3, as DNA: TGTGCCAGCAGAACAGGAGGAATGAACACTGAAGCTTTCTTT. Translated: CASRTGGMNTEAFF.